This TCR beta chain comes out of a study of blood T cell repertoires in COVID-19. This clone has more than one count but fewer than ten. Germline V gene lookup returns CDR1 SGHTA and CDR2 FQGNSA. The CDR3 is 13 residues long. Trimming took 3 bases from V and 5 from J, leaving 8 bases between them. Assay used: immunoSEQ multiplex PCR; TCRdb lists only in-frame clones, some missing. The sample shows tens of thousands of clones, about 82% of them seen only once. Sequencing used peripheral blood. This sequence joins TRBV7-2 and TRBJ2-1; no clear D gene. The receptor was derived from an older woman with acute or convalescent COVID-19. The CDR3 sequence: CASSLARNNEQFF. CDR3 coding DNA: TGTGCCAGCAGCTTGGCTAGAAACAATGAGCAGTTCTTC.